This T cell receptor beta chain stems from a study of cytomegalovirus exposure and HLA in healthy donors. Study information: The approximately 120 validation repertoires were produced on the same platform as the roughly 660 repertoires of the first cohort. This was reported in a later analysis. Study findings and constraints: There were some 150 TCR beta chains listed as cytomegalovirus-associated. A few CMV-associated chains proved CMV antigen-specific in vitro. In a later analysis, first-cohort TCR clusters were found to tend to co-occur in the 100 to 150 validation repertoires.

Libraries were prepared by immunoSEQ multiplex PCR; TCRdb keeps only in-frame clonotypes and omits some of them. Here the sample spans around 60,000 clones, 90% to 96% being singletons. Per the germline V gene, CDR1 is LNHDA and CDR2 is SQIVND (reference sequence). The CDR3 extends over 13 amino acids. The trim removed 9 bases at V and 2 bases at J, leaving 4 bases unmatched. Comments on this clone: Its antigen is still unknown.

The clonotype originates from a woman in her late teens or twenties in good health and CMV-seronegative. The source material was PBMCs. The rearrangement uses TRBV19 and TRBJ1-2; 9 positions agree with TRBD1. CDR3: CASRGQGNYGYTF. CDR3 sequence (DNA): TGTGCCAGCCGGGGACAGGGCAACTATGGCTACACCTTC.